This T cell receptor beta chain was profiled in a study of regulatory T cells in long-lasting Graves disease. J was trimmed by 7 bases and V by 0 bases; bases with no gene match: 3. CDR1 SGHRS and CDR2 YFSETQ come from the germline V gene. The CDR3 totals 13 residues. Remarks on this clonotype: No antigen is known for it.

Time point described: newly diagnosed GD, antithyroid drugs for less than 3 months. PBMC-derived RNA was used for the TCR library. Libraries of TCR beta came from iRepertoire HTBI primers plus Arm-PCR of CDR3 regions. Via MiXCR, TCRdb re-called the multiplex PCR reads, giving one row per CDR3 protein. The sample yields 550,000 to 700,000 distinct CDR3 sequences, about 16% seen once. Whole-study results and caveats: A reduction in accuracy may have resulted from the small sample size.

This sample also belongs to another study, concerning T cells in Graves' hyperthyroidism and ophthalmopathy. From that second work: Patients showing uncontrolled infection, other autoimmune disease, pregnancy or lactation were ineligible. Among clonotypes expanded in thyroid above 0.001, most were also found in blood.

The chain links TRBV5-1 to TRBJ1-2; 7 bases agree with TRBD1. The clonotype comes from a man in his late teens or twenties with Graves disease. Sample: peripheral blood mononuclear cells (PBMCs), taken at new diagnosis, from a patient treated with antithyroid drugs. The CDR3 loop is CASSLEYRGGYTF. CDR3 in DNA: TGCGCCAGCAGCTTGGAGTACAGGGGTGGCTACACCTTC.